One and the same sample provided the 2 T cell receptor beta chains below, sequenced in a study of T cell responses to AZD1222 COVID-19 vaccine. The assay was immunoSEQ multiplex PCR, and TCRdb's table has in-frame clones only and misses some. This table holds approximately 110,000 clones, approximately 86% found once. The sequencing used peripheral blood, collected on day 0 of AZD1222 vaccination. These receptors were taken from an adult in good health.

This clone has more than one count but fewer than ten. V and J are TRBV2 and TRBJ1-6; D unclear. CDR3 length: 14 residues. Germline V gives CDR1 SNHLY, CDR2 FYNNEI. V was trimmed by 5 bases and J by 0 bases, leaving 5 bases between them. The CDR3 protein is CASSLPSYNSPLHF. Here the CDR3 DNA reads TGTGCCAGCAGTCTCCCCTCCTATAATTCACCCCTCCACTTT.

This clone was counted once. The rearrangement joins TRBV28 to TRBJ2-7; 7 nucleotides agree with TRBD1. The CDR3 contains 14 residues. The V gene's germline CDR1 is MDHEN and CDR2 SYDVKM. V was pared by 6 bases and J by 5 bases, with 10 bases of the junction left unmatched. CDR3 in amino acids: CASRRSTGVDEQYF. The CDR3 region has the DNA TGTGCCAGCAGACGGTCTACAGGGGTCGACGAGCAGTACTTC.